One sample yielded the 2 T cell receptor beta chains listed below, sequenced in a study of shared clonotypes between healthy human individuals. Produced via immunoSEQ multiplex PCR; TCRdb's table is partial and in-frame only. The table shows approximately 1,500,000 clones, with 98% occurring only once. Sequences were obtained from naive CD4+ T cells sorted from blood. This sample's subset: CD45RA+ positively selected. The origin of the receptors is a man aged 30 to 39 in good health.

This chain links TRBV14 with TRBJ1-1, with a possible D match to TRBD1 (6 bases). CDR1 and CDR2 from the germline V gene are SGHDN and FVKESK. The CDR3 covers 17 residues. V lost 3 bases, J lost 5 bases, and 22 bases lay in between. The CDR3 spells CASSQTTGLPPGTEAFF. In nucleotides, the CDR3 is TGTGCCAGCAGCCAGACGACAGGTCTCCCCCCGGGGACTGAAGCTTTCTTT.

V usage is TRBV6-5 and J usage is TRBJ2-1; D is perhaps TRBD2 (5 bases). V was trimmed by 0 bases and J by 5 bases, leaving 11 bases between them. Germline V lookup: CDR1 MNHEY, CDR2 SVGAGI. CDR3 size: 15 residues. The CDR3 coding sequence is TGTGCCAGCAGTTACTCGGTGGGAGTAAACAATGAGCAGTTCTTC. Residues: CASSYSVGVNNEQFF.